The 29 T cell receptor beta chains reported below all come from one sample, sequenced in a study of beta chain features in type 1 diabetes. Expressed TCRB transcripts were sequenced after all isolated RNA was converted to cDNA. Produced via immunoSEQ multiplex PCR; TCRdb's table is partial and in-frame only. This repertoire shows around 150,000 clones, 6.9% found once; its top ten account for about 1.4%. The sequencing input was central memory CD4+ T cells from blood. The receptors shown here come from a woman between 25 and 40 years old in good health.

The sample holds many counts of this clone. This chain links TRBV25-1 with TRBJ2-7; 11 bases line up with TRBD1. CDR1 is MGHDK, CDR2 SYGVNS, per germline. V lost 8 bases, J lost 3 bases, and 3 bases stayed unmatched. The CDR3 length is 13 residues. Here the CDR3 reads CASAGTGGYEQYF. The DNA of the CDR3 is TGTGCCAGCGCCGGGACAGGGGGCTACGAGCAGTACTTC.

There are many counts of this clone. CDR3 bases: TGCAGCGTTGCCGGACAGGGGGCTAGCACTGAAGCTTTCTTT. The encoded protein is CSVAGQGASTEAFF. The V and J genes are TRBV29-1 and TRBJ1-1; 11 bases fit TRBD1. Per the germline V gene, CDR1 is SQVTM and CDR2 is ANQGSEA. The CDR3 extends over 14 amino acids. V lost 4 bases to trimming and J lost 4 bases; unmatched junction nucleotides: 5.

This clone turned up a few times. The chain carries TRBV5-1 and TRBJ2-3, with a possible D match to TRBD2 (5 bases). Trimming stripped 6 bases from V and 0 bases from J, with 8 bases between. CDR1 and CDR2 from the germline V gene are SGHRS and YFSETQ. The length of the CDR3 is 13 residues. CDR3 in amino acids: CASKRASTDTQYF. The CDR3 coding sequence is TGCGCCAGCAAGAGGGCCAGCACAGATACGCAGTATTTT.

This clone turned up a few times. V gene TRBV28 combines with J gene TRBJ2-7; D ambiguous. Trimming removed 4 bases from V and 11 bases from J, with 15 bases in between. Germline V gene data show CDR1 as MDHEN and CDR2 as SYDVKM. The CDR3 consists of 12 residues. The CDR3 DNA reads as TGTGCCAGCAGTTCCCTCACGGAGATAGAGTACTTC. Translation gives CASSSLTEIEYF.

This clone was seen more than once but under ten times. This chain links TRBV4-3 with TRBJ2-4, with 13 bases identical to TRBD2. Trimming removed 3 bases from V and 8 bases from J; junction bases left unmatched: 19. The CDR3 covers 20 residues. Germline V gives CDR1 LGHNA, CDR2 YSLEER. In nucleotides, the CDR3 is TGCGCCAGCAGCCAGAGGGGGTGGAACCGACTAGCGGGAGGCCGGGACATTCAGTACTTC. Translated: CASSQRGWNRLAGGRDIQYF.

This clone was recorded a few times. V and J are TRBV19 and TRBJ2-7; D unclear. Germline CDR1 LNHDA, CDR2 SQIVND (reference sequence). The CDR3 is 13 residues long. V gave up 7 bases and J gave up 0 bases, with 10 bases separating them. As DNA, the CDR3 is TGTGCCAGTATCGACACGGACTCCTACGAGCAGTACTTC. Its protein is CASIDTDSYEQYF.

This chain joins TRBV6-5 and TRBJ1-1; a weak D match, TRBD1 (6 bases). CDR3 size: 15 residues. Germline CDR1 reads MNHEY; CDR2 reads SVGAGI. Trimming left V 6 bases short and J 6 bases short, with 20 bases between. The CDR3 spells CASRTGRGPQPEAFF. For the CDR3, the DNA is TGTGCCAGCAGAACAGGGCGGGGGCCCCAACCTGAAGCTTTCTTT.

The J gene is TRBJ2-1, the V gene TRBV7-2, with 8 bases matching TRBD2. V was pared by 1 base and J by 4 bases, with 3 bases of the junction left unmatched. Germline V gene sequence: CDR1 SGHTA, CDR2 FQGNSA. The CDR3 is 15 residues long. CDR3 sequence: CASSLVSGGYNEQFF. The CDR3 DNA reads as TGTGCCAGCAGCTTAGTCTCGGGAGGGTACAATGAGCAGTTCTTC.

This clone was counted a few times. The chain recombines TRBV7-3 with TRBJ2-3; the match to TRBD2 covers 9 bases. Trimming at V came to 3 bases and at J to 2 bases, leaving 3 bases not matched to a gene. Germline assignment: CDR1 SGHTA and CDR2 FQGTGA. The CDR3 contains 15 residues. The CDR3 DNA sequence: TGTGCCAGCAGCTTTGCGGGAGGGCACACAGATACGCAGTATTTT. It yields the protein CASSFAGGHTDTQYF.

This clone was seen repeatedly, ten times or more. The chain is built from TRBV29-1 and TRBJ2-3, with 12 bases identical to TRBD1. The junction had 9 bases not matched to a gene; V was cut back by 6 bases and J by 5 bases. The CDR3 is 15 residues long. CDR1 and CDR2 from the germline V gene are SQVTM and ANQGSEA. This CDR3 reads CSVLRDRGQVDTQYF. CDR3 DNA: TGCAGCGTGCTGAGGGACAGGGGGCAAGTAGATACGCAGTATTTT.

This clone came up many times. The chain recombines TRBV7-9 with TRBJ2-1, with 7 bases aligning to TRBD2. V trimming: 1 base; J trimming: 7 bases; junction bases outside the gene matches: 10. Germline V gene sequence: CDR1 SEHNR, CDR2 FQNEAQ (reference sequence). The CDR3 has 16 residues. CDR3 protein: CASSLGRAGVINEQFF. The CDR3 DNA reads TGTGCCAGCAGCTTAGGCCGGGCGGGAGTTATTAATGAGCAGTTCTTC.

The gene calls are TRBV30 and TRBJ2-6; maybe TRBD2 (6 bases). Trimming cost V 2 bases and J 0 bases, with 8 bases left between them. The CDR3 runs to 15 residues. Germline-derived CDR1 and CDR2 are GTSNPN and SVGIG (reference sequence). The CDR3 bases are TGTGCCTGGAGTCCGGACTACTCTGGGGCCAACGTCCTGACTTTC. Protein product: CAWSPDYSGANVLTF.

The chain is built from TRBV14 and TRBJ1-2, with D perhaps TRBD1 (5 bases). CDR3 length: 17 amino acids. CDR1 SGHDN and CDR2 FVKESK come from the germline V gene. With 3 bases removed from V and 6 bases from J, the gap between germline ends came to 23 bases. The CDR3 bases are TGTGCCAGCAGCCAGTCTCTGGGGCAGGAAGGCGTCCATGGCTACACCTTC. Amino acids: CASSQSLGQEGVHGYTF.

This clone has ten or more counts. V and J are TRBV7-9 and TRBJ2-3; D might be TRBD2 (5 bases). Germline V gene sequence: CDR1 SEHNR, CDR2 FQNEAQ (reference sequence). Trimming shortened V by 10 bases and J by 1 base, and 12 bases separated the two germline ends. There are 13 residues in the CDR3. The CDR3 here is CATAGSGTDTQYF. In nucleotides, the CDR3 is TGTGCCACGGCGGGCTCTGGCACAGATACGCAGTATTTT.

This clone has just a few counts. The CDR3 nucleotides are TGTGCCAGCAGCCAAGCTTATCGAGATACGCAGTATTTT. This translates into CASSQAYRDTQYF. J is TRBJ2-3 and V is TRBV14, with unresolved D. V lost 1 base to trimming and J lost 5 bases, with 7 bases between them. CDR3 size: 13 residues. The germline gives CDR1 SGHDN, CDR2 FVKESK.

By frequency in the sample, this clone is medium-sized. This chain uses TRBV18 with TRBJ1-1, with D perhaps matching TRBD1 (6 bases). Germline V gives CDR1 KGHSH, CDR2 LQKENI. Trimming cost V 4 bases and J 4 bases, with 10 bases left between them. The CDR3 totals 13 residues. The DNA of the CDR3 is TGTGCCAGCTCACTGTTCAGGGGCACTGAAGCTTTCTTT. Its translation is CASSLFRGTEAFF.

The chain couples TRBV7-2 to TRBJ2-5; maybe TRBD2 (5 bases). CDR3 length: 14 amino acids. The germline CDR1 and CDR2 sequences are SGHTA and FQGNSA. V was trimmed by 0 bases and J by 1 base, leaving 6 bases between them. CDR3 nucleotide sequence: TGTGCCAGCAGCTTAGCGGGAGCCCAAGAGACCCAGTACTTC. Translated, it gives CASSLAGAQETQYF. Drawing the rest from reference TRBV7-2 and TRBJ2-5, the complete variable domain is GAGVSQSPSNKVTEKGKDVELRCDPISGHTALYWYRQSLGQGLEFLIYFQGNSAPDKSGLPSDRFSAERTGGSVSTLTIQRTQQEDSAVYLCASSLAGAQETQYFGPGTRLLVL.

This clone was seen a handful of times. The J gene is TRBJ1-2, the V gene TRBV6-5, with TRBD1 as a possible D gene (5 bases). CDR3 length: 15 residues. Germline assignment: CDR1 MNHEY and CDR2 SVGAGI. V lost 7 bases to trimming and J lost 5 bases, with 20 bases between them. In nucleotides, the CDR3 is TGTGCCAGCAAAACATTGGGGCGGCCTTCTTATGGCTACACCTTC. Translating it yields CASKTLGRPSYGYTF.

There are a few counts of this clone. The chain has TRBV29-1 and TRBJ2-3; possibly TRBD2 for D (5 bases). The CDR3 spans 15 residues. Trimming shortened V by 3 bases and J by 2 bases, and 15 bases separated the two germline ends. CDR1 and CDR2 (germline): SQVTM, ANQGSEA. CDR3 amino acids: CSVDVLLAITDTQYF. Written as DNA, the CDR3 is TGCAGCGTTGATGTTCTTCTAGCCATCACAGATACGCAGTATTTT.

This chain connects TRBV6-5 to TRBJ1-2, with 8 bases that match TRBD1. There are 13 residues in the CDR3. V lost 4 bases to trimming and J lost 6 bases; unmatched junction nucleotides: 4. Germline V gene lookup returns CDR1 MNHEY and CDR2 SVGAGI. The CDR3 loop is CASSSWTGNGYTF. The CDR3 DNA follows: TGTGCCAGCAGTTCCTGGACAGGGAATGGCTACACCTTC.

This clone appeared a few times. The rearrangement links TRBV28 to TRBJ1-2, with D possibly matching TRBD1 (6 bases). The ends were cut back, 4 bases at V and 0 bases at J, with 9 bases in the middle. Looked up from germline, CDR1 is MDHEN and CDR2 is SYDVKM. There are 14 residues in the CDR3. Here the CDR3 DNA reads TGTGCCAGCAGTTCGGGGACAACTAACTATGGCTACACCTTC. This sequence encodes CASSSGTTNYGYTF.

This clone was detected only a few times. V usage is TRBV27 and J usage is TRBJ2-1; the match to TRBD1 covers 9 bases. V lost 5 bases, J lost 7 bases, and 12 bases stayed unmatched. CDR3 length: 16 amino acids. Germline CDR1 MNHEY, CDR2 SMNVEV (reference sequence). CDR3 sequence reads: CASSPTSGTGINEQFF. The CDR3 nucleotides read TGTGCCAGCAGTCCTACCTCCGGGACAGGGATAAATGAGCAGTTCTTC.

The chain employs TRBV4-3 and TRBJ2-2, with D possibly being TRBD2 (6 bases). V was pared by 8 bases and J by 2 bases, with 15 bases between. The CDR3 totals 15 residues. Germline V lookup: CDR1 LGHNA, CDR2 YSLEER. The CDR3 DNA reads TGCGCCAGCGGGGGGAAAGCCCTTAACACCGGGGAGCTGTTTTTT. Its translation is CASGGKALNTGELFF.

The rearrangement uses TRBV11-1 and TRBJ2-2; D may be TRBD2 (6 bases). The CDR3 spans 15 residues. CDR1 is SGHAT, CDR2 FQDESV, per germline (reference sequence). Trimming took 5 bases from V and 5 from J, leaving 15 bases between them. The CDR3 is CASSPRETGTGELFF. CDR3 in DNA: TGTGCCAGCAGCCCTCGGGAGACGGGAACCGGGGAGCTGTTTTTT.

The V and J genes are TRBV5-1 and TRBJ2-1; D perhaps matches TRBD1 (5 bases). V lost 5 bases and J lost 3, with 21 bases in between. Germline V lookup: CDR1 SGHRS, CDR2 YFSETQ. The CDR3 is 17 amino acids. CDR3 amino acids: CASSLFQGELFYNEQFF. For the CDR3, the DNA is TGCGCCAGCAGTTTATTTCAAGGGGAATTGTTCTACAATGAGCAGTTCTTC.

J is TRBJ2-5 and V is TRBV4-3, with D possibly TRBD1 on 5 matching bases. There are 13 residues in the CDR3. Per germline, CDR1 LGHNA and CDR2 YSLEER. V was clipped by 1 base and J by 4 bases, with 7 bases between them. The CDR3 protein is CASSQGQGETQYF. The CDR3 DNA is TGCGCCAGCAGCCAAGGGCAGGGAGAGACCCAGTACTTC.

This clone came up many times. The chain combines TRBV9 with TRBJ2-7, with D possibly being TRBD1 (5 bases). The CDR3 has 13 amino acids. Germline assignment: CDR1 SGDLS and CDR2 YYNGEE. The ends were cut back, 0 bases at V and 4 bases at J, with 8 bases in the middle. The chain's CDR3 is CASSVADRYEQYF. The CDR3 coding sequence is TGTGCCAGCAGCGTAGCTGACAGATACGAGCAGTACTTC. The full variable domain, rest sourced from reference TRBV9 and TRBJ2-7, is DSGVTQTPKHLITATGQRVTLRCSPRSGDLSVYWYQQSLDQGLQFLIQYYNGEERAKGNILERFSAQQFPDLHSELNLSSLELGDSALYFCASSVADRYEQYFGPGTRLTVT.

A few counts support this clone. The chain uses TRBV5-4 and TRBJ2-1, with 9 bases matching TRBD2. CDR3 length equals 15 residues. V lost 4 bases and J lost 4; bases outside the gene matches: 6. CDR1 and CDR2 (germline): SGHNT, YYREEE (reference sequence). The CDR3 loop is CASSLTSGKYNEQFF. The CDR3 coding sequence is TGTGCCAGCAGCCTGACTAGCGGCAAATACAATGAGCAGTTCTTC.

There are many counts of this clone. DNA for the CDR3: TGTGCCAGCAGCTTAGCGGGACAGGGGTCAAATACGCAGTATTTT. It specifies CASSLAGQGSNTQYF. The chain links TRBV7-8 to TRBJ2-3; 10 bases align to TRBD1. Germline CDR1 and CDR2: SGHVS and FQNEAQ. The CDR3 spans 15 residues. J lost 7 bases, V lost 0 bases, and 4 bases had no gene match.